A single sample is the source of the 32 T cell receptor beta chains below, sequenced in a study of T cells after yellow fever vaccination. TCRdb reprocessed the 5' RACE reads with MiXCR, giving one entry per CDR3 protein. The repertoire holds a few hundred thousand distinct CDR3 sequences, with around a tenth as singletons. This specimen was PBMCs, taken on the day of the first yellow fever vaccination. These receptors all stem from a man younger than 30 who received the YFV17D yellow fever vaccine.

The genes are TRBV4-1 and TRBJ1-6, with D unclear. The CDR3 has 16 amino acids. Per the germline V gene, CDR1 is MGHRA and CDR2 is YSYEKL. V was trimmed by 1 base and J by 7 bases, leaving 14 bases between them. This chain's CDR3 is CASSQAAWSGNSPLHF. CDR3 nucleotides: TGCGCCAGCAGCCAAGCCGCTTGGTCTGGGAATTCACCCCTCCACTTT.

This clonotype was picked up a small number of times. J is TRBJ1-1 and V is TRBV12-3 or TRBV12-4; D remains ambiguous. This CDR3 region has 13 residues. Trimming took 7 bases from V and 5 from J, leaving 14 bases between them. CDR3 sequence (DNA): TGTGCCAGCACCCCGGAGTATCTGACTGAAGCTTTCTTT. This translates into CASTPEYLTEAFF.

The chain is built from TRBV2 and TRBJ1-1; TRBD1 matches 9 bases. The J segment lost 10 bases and the V segment lost 6 bases, leaving 9 bases of the junction unmatched. CDR3 length: 13 residues. Germline assignment: CDR1 SNHLY and CDR2 FYNNEI. This chain's CDR3 is CASRTTGGFRAFF. The DNA for the CDR3 is TGTGCCAGCAGGACGACAGGGGGGTTTAGAGCTTTCTTT.

This chain links TRBV10-3 with TRBJ1-1, with 9 bases that match TRBD1. The CDR3 has 15 amino acids. Germline CDR1 reads ENHRY; CDR2 reads SYGVKD. V shed 6 bases, J shed 5 bases, and the junction held 10 bases outside the gene matches. This CDR3 reads CAISSQGASRTEAFF. In DNA form, the CDR3 reads TGTGCCATCAGCTCACAGGGGGCAAGTAGGACTGAAGCTTTCTTT.

This clonotype was picked up a small number of times. V and J are TRBV6-5 and TRBJ2-1; possibly TRBD1 for D (5 bases). CDR1 is MNHEY and CDR2 is SVGAGI in the germline V gene. The CDR3 is made up of 14 amino acids. Deletions cut 2 bases from V and 6 bases from J, with 11 bases between. CDR3 region: CASSYRKRGNEQFF. DNA of the CDR3: TGTGCCAGCAGTTACCGGAAAAGGGGCAATGAGCAGTTCTTC.

This clonotype came up a few times. The chain is built from TRBV5-1 and TRBJ1-1; D gene ambiguous. V lost 3 bases to trimming and J lost 4 bases, with 10 bases between them. In germline, CDR1 is SGHRS, CDR2 YFSETQ. The CDR3 is 13 amino acids. The CDR3 is CASSYPGLTEAFF. CDR3 coding DNA: TGCGCCAGCAGCTACCCCGGGCTCACTGAAGCTTTCTTT.

This clonotype was seen more than once but under ten times. This chain links TRBV28 with TRBJ2-7; 10 bases align to TRBD2. Looked up from germline, CDR1 is MDHEN and CDR2 is SYDVKM. The CDR3 runs 14 residues. The junction had 1 base not matched to a gene; V was cut back by 1 base and J by 4 bases. The DNA of the CDR3 is TGTGCCAGCAGTTTATTTAGCGGGGGGTACGAGCAGTACGTC. Its protein is CASSLFSGGYEQYV.

This clonotype has a handful of counts. The CDR3 sequence: CASSVAGQPRYGYTF. The CDR3 DNA reads TGTGCCAGCAGCGTGGCGGGACAGCCTCGCTATGGCTACACCTTC. This rearrangement joins TRBV9 to TRBJ1-2, with 7 bases aligning to TRBD1. The CDR3 has 15 amino acids. V gave up 2 bases and J gave up 4 bases; unmatched junction bases: 8. The germline V gene has CDR1 SGDLS and CDR2 YYNGEE.

This clonotype turned up a few times. The CDR3 DNA sequence: TGTGCCAGCAGTGCTCCCACAGGAGCGCTCACAGATACGCAGTATTTT. Its translation: CASSAPTGALTDTQYF. V usage is TRBV28 and J usage is TRBJ2-3; D is possibly TRBD1 (5 bases). In germline, CDR1 is MDHEN, CDR2 SYDVKM. This CDR3 spans 16 amino acids. Trimming removed 5 bases at V and 2 bases at J, with 17 bases between.

The rearrangement uses TRBV6-2 or TRBV6-3 and TRBJ1-1; D possibly corresponds to TRBD1 (5 bases). The V gene lost 4 bases and the J gene lost 1 base, with 7 bases spanning the gap. Germline V CDR1 and CDR2: MNHEY, SVGEGT. The CDR3 totals 13 residues. The CDR3 loop is CASSSGKNTEAFF. CDR3 sequence (DNA): TGTGCCAGCAGTTCAGGGAAGAACACTGAAGCTTTCTTT.

In its sample, this clonotype was seen a few times. The chain is built from TRBV11-2 and TRBJ2-5; the D gene is possibly TRBD2 (6 bases). Per the germline V gene, CDR1 is SGHAT and CDR2 is FQNNGV. The germline V and J ends were trimmed by 4 bases and 5 bases, with 26 bases remaining between them. CDR3 length equals 18 residues. The CDR3 region has the DNA TGTGCCAGCAGCTATAAGAAAATAAGGGACTTCAAGGAGGAGACCCAGTACTTC. Translating it yields CASSYKKIRDFKEETQYF.

This clonotype was picked up many times. J is TRBJ2-1 and V is TRBV5-1, with TRBD2 identical over 8 bases. With 0 bases clipped from V and 9 bases from J, the junction kept 5 bases outside the gene matches. The CDR3 sequence is 14 residues long. Germline CDR1 reads SGHRS; CDR2 reads YFSETQ. The CDR3 nucleotides are TGCGCCAGCAGCTTGGTGGGTAGCGGGGTTGAGCAGTTCTTC. The encoded protein is CASSLVGSGVEQFF.

This clonotype was counted only a few times. V usage is TRBV10-3 and J usage is TRBJ1-2; TRBD1 agrees at 9 bases. Germline values: CDR1 ENHRY, CDR2 SYGVKD. This CDR3 contains 11 residues. Trimming took 11 bases from V and 6 from J; bases not matched to a gene: 4. CDR3 DNA: TGTGCCGTTACAGGGGGCGATGGCTACACCTTC. The encoded protein is CAVTGGDGYTF.

The chain is built from TRBV20-1 and TRBJ2-3; D remains unclear. This CDR3 region has 11 residues. V lost 0 bases and J 7 bases, leaving 5 bases between the germline ends. Germline CDR1 DFQATT, CDR2 SNEGSKA (reference sequence). The CDR3 loop reads CSARDQNTQYF. Here the CDR3 DNA reads TGCAGTGCTAGAGATCAGAATACGCAGTATTTT.

This clonotype has only a few counts. The chain couples TRBV7-2 to TRBJ2-1; 11 bases align to TRBD2. V shed 4 bases, J shed 5 bases, and the junction held 7 bases outside the gene matches. This CDR3 is built from 16 residues. CDR1 SGHTA and CDR2 FQGNSA come from the germline V gene. The CDR3, as DNA: TGTGCCAGCAGCTCCTATTCACTAGCGGGGGACAATGAGCAGTTCTTC. This sequence encodes CASSSYSLAGDNEQFF.

This clonotype was observed a few times. V gene TRBV18 combines with J gene TRBJ1-3, with D tentatively TRBD1 (6 bases). V was cut by 6 bases and J by 0 bases, with 18 bases left in between. The CDR3 loop spans 17 amino acids. Germline V gives CDR1 KGHSH, CDR2 LQKENI. The CDR3 coding sequence is TGTGCCAGCTCGCCCTCCGCGGGACACCGCTCTGGAAACACCATATATTTT. Amino acid sequence: CASSPSAGHRSGNTIYF.

The chain uses TRBV12-3 or TRBV12-4 and TRBJ2-1, with D maybe TRBD2 (6 bases). V lost 10 bases and J 2 bases, leaving 15 bases between the germline ends. The CDR3 loop spans 14 amino acids. The CDR3 nucleotides read TGTGCCACCACGCCCGGGGGAACCTACAATGAGCAGTTCTTC. Its protein product is CATTPGGTYNEQFF.

This chain uses TRBV29-1 with TRBJ1-1; D is unclear. CDR3 length: 13 amino acids. Germline lookup yields CDR1 SQVTM and CDR2 ANQGSEA. Trimming removed 3 bases from V and 0 bases from J, with 8 bases in between. The CDR3 DNA follows: TGCAGCGTTGATGTAGCGATGAACACTGAAGCTTTCTTT. This codes for CSVDVAMNTEAFF.

The chain links TRBV7-9 to TRBJ1-2; D is unclear. CDR3 length: 15 amino acids. The germline V gene encodes CDR1 SEHNR and CDR2 FQNEAQ (reference sequence). The V end was cut by 6 bases, the J end by 8 bases, with 22 bases between. The CDR3 loop reads CASRGNTRAIGGYTF. In DNA form, the CDR3 reads TGTGCCAGCAGAGGGAATACGAGGGCTATCGGAGGCTACACCTTC.

The CDR3 sequence is CSAPGTSGEAGTQYF. CDR3 nucleotides: TGCAGTGCTCCGGGGACTAGCGGAGAAGCGGGGACGCAGTATTTT. This rearrangement joins TRBV20-1 to TRBJ2-3; TRBD2 agrees at 11 bases. This CDR3 comprises 15 residues. Trimming removed 5 bases from V and 9 bases from J; junction bases left unmatched: 13. Germline V gene lookup returns CDR1 DFQATT and CDR2 SNEGSKA (reference sequence).

This clonotype was observed a handful of times. This sequence joins TRBV3-1 and TRBJ1-2, with no clear D. The germline V and J ends were trimmed by 1 base and 3 bases, with 21 bases remaining between them. Germline values: CDR1 LGHDT, CDR2 YNNKEL (reference sequence). This CDR3 contains 18 residues. The CDR3 nucleotides read TGTGCCAGCAGCCAAGTGCCATCGGCCGGAATGTTTGACTATGGCTACACCTTC. It specifies CASSQVPSAGMFDYGYTF.

The chain couples TRBV12-3 or TRBV12-4 to TRBJ2-2; a weak D match, TRBD2 (5 bases). V was shortened by 7 bases and J by 6 bases, with 15 bases between the two germline ends. The CDR3 length is 14 residues. The CDR3 reads CASKRDYQSGELFF. Written as DNA, the CDR3 is TGTGCCAGCAAGAGAGACTACCAATCCGGGGAGCTGTTTTTT.

The genes are TRBV27 and TRBJ2-7, with TRBD1 identical over 8 bases. The CDR3 is 15 amino acids. Trimming cost V 6 bases and J 3 bases; bases outside gene matches: 10. The germline V gene encodes CDR1 MNHEY and CDR2 SMNVEV (reference sequence). The CDR3 region has the DNA TGTGCCAGCAGGACCGGGACAGGAATTGGCTACGAGCAGTACTTC. It specifies CASRTGTGIGYEQYF.

This clonotype was detected a few times. V and J are TRBV24-1 and TRBJ2-3; D gene unclear. The ends were cut back, 4 bases at V and 2 bases at J, with 6 bases in the middle. In germline, CDR1 is KGHDR, CDR2 SFDVKD. This CDR3 has 13 amino acids. DNA for the CDR3: TGTGCCACCAGTGACGACCACACAGATACGCAGTATTTT. Amino acid sequence: CATSDDHTDTQYF.

The table lists this clonotype with a few counts. The chain uses TRBV6-6 and TRBJ2-5, with 8 nucleotides matching TRBD1. After removal of 5 bases from V and 4 bases from J, the junction contained 0 bases not matched to a gene. The CDR3 extends over 12 amino acids. Germline values: CDR1 MNHNY, CDR2 SVGAGI (reference sequence). The CDR3 nucleotides read TGTGCCAGCAGTGGACAGGGAGAGACCCAGTACTTC. It codes for CASSGQGETQYF.

The table lists this clonotype with a few counts. V gene TRBV3-1 combines with J gene TRBJ2-3, with D possibly matching TRBD2 (5 bases). Trimming stripped 0 bases from V and 2 bases from J, with 15 bases between. Germline V gene lookup returns CDR1 LGHDT and CDR2 YNNKEL (reference sequence). The CDR3 consists of 17 residues. CDR3 sequence (DNA): TGTGCCAGCAGCCAAGATTGGAAGAGAGACTACACAGATACGCAGTATTTT. The encoded protein is CASSQDWKRDYTDTQYF.

The chain uses TRBV7-2 and TRBJ2-3, with TRBD2 matching over 10 bases. The V and J ends lost 2 bases and 6 bases, in that order; junction bases with no gene match: 5. Germline CDR1 reads SGHTA; CDR2 reads FQGNSA. The CDR3 covers 15 residues. This chain's CDR3 is CASSLQRGGKDTQYF. The CDR3 nucleotides are TGTGCCAGCAGCTTACAGCGGGGGGGCAAGGATACGCAGTATTTT.

This clonotype was counted only a few times. The rearrangement links TRBV12-3 or TRBV12-4 to TRBJ2-7, with 9 bases aligning to TRBD2. The CDR3 runs 14 residues. Trimming took 5 bases from V and 3 from J; bases not matched to a gene: 5. As DNA, the CDR3 is TGTGCCAGCAGTCCGACTAGCGGACTCTACGAGCAGTACTTC. Amino acid sequence: CASSPTSGLYEQYF.

This clonotype has a handful of counts. The chain links TRBV12-3 or TRBV12-4 to TRBJ2-1; TRBD1 matches 10 bases. The ends lost 5 bases at V and 5 bases at J; junction bases unmatched: 9. The length of the CDR3 is 16 residues. The CDR3 loop reads CASSEPGTGDHNEQFF. CDR3 coding DNA: TGTGCCAGCAGTGAGCCCGGGACAGGGGACCACAATGAGCAGTTCTTC.

This clonotype was seen a few times. The chain combines TRBV12-3 or TRBV12-4 with TRBJ2-5; tentatively, D is TRBD1 or TRBD2 (5 bases each). The CDR3 spans 13 residues. Trimming took off 4 bases at V and 7 bases at J, with 13 bases between the two ends. The CDR3 loop is CASSSQAGTTQYF. Here the CDR3 DNA reads TGTGCCAGCAGTTCCCAGGCAGGGACGACCCAGTACTTC.

The rearrangement links TRBV7-2 to TRBJ2-5; D unresolved. V lost 7 bases, J lost 1 base, and 13 bases lay in between. The germline V gene encodes CDR1 SGHTA and CDR2 FQGNSA. CDR3 length: 14 residues. CDR3 region: CASTLLGSQETQYF. The DNA of the CDR3 is TGTGCCAGCACTCTTTTAGGGTCCCAAGAGACCCAGTACTTC.

About this clonotype: One junction end disagrees with the germline gene, perhaps due to a read error. The rearrangement uses TRBV7-3 and TRBJ2-5; either TRBD1 or TRBD2 may fit D (5 bases each). Looked up from germline, CDR1 is SGHTA and CDR2 is FQGTGA. The CDR3 loop spans 13 amino acids. CDR3 in amino acids: CASARGSQEAQYF. The CDR3, as DNA: TGTGCTTCAGCGAGGGGATCCCAAGAGGCCCAGTACTTC.